This T cell receptor (beta chain) comes out of a study of blood T cells in healthy people across ages. Regarding the study as a whole: Long-lived donors had more naive CD4+ cells and higher diversity than aged donors.

Sample-barcoded 5' priming and a J-beta primer mix drove a second PCR of 7 to 11 cycles. MiXCR was run by TCRdb on the 5' RACE reads, yielding one entry per CDR3 protein. This table holds 750,000 to 1,000,000 distinct CDR3 sequences, 25% to 35% found once. The CDR3 has 15 amino acids. Germline V gene lookup returns CDR1 MGHRA and CDR2 YSYEKL. V lost 0 bases to trimming and J lost 11 bases; unmatched junction nucleotides: 8. This clonotype was counted between two and nine times. The antigen is unknown. The same sample was also studied in work on T cells of mothers and their children. That work states: Each donor was one of three healthy Caucasian mothers or one of their six children.

The specimen was blood. V is TRBV4-1 and J is TRBJ1-4; TRBD1 aligns across 8 bases. This TCR came from a woman in her 40s in good health. CDR3: CASSQDKQGARKLFF. The CDR3 bases are TGCGCCAGCAGCCAAGATAAGCAGGGGGCTCGGAAACTGTTTTTT.